Below are 23 T cell receptor beta chains sequenced from a single sample in a study of T cells expressing NK-cell markers. Following a re-call of the 5' RACE reads, TCRdb has one entry per CDR3 protein and lacks DNA. This sample's table has some 460,000 distinct CDR3 sequences. What was sequenced was blood T cells: a sorted CD56 or NKG2C T cell subset, CD4+ or CD8+ T cells, or bulk PBMC T cells (not recorded which). The receptors were sampled from a woman between 50 and 59 years old in good health.

V usage is TRBV5-1 and J usage is TRBJ2-6; TCRdb picks TRBD1, but there is no DNA to check that call. The CDR3 length is 16 residues. Germline V lookup: CDR1 SGHRS, CDR2 YFSETQ. CDR3 loop: CASSRDRVPGANVLTF.

This chain links TRBV6-6 with TRBJ2-5; TCRdb returns TRBD1, unconfirmable since there is no DNA. The length of the CDR3 is 14 residues. CDR1 is MNHNY and CDR2 is SVGAGI in the germline V gene (reference sequence). The CDR3 protein is CASRRGRGSETQYF.

This chain connects TRBV12-3 or TRBV12-4 to TRBJ1-4. This CDR3 is 14 amino acids long. The CDR3 here is CASSYLREGEKLFF.

The rearrangement uses TRBV5-1 and TRBJ1-2; the D call from TCRdb, TRBD1, cannot be confirmed without DNA. This CDR3 contains 18 residues. Germline loops: CDR1 SGHRS, CDR2 YFSETQ. The CDR3 loop is CASSLRTGLKSEDYGYTF.

The chain is built from TRBV29-1 and TRBJ2-5; the D gene TCRdb calls, TRBD2, cannot be checked with no DNA. There are 13 residues in the CDR3. Germline CDR1 and CDR2: SQVTM and ANQGSEA. CDR3 loop: CSIKASGPGAQYF.

The CDR3: CASGYLAGGRTDTQYF. This chain links TRBV12-5 with TRBJ2-3; as DNA is missing, the TRBD2 call by TCRdb cannot be tested. Germline assignment: CDR1 LGHNT and CDR2 FRNRAP. The CDR3 runs 16 residues.

The CDR3 spells CASSLVGSGRVGEQFF. This rearrangement joins TRBV5-1 to TRBJ2-1; there is no DNA to check the TCRdb D call of TRBD2. This CDR3 has 16 residues. The germline V gene has CDR1 SGHRS and CDR2 YFSETQ.

The genes are TRBV28 and TRBJ2-6; TCRdb proposes TRBD2, but this gene call is untestable without DNA. The CDR3 spans 18 residues. Germline V lookup: CDR1 MDHEN, CDR2 SYDVKM. The CDR3 here is CASSTPSPANSGANVLTF.

V gene TRBV9 combines with J gene TRBJ1-4; TCRdb's assignment of TRBD1 cannot be checked, as there is no DNA. There are 16 residues in the CDR3. Germline-derived CDR1 and CDR2 are SGDLS and YYNGEE. CDR3: CASSGEGVGLGEKLFF.

This sequence joins TRBV29-1 and TRBJ1-2; lacking DNA, the TRBD1 call made by TCRdb goes unchecked. This CDR3 region has 14 residues. Per the germline V gene, CDR1 is SQVTM and CDR2 is ANQGSEA. CDR3 amino acids: CSVEADGQTDGYTF.

The gene calls are TRBV6-1 and TRBJ1-2. Germline CDR1 reads MNHNS; CDR2 reads SASEGT. This CDR3 is 11 amino acids long. CDR3 amino acids: CASSELGDLSF.

V usage is TRBV6-5 and J usage is TRBJ2-4. The CDR3 is 16 amino acids. Germline V gives CDR1 MNHEY, CDR2 SVGAGI. This CDR3 is CASSYSGLAVKNIQYF.

The chain combines TRBV19 with TRBJ2-7; as DNA is missing, the TRBD2 call by TCRdb cannot be tested. The CDR3 sequence is 13 residues long. The germline gives CDR1 LNHDA, CDR2 SQIVND (reference sequence). Here the CDR3 reads CASRKAGAYEQYF.

The V gene is TRBV7-9, the J gene TRBJ2-1; TCRdb indicates TRBD2, and absent DNA this call remains unverified. From germline, CDR1 is SEHNR and CDR2 FQNEAQ (reference sequence). The CDR3 loop spans 14 amino acids. This CDR3 is CASSLATSGSKQFF.

The chain joins TRBV3-1 to TRBJ2-5; TCRdb designates TRBD1, a call that cannot be tested without DNA. Germline V gives CDR1 LGHDT, CDR2 YNNKEL (reference sequence). The length of the CDR3 is 15 residues. The CDR3: CASSQDEGIQETQYF.

This chain joins TRBV12-3 or TRBV12-4 and TRBJ2-1; TCRdb indicates TRBD2, and absent DNA this call remains unverified. The CDR3 totals 17 residues. The CDR3 protein is CASSQRLAGFSYNEQFF.

The J gene is TRBJ2-1, the V gene TRBV28. The CDR3 contains 17 residues. Germline values: CDR1 MDHEN, CDR2 SYDVKM. CDR3 region: CASSLSRLASSYNEQFF.

The chain recombines TRBV7-2 with TRBJ2-6. Germline loops: CDR1 SGHTA, CDR2 FQGNSA. CDR3 size: 15 residues. This CDR3 is CASSFRISGANVLTF.

V usage is TRBV28 and J usage is TRBJ2-1; TCRdb picks TRBD2, but there is no DNA to check that call. The CDR3 loop spans 15 amino acids. Germline assignment: CDR1 MDHEN and CDR2 SYDVKM. The CDR3 spells CASSDRSGRLDEQFF.

The J gene is TRBJ2-2, the V gene TRBV27; TCRdb's assignment of TRBD1 cannot be checked, as there is no DNA. The CDR3 loop spans 15 amino acids. Germline loops: CDR1 MNHEY, CDR2 SMNVEV (reference sequence). The CDR3 region is CASSERTQGTGELFF.

This sequence joins TRBV24-1 and TRBJ2-1; TCRdb picks TRBD1, but there is no DNA to check that call. The CDR3 is 17 residues long. Germline assignment: CDR1 KGHDR and CDR2 SFDVKD. The CDR3 protein is CATSDFNRDTNYNEQFF.

V usage is TRBV5-5 and J usage is TRBJ2-2. The CDR3 has 15 amino acids. Germline values: CDR1 SGHKS, CDR2 YYEKEE (reference sequence). CDR3 loop: CASSFVAKNTGELFF. Full variable domain (outside the CDR3, taken from reference TRBV5-5 and TRBJ2-2): DAGVTQSPTHLIKTRGQQVTLRCSPISGHKSVSWYQQVLGQGPQFIFQYYEKEERGRGNFPDRFSARQFPNYSSELNVNALLLGDSALYLCASSFVAKNTGELFFGEGSRLTVL.

The V call is TRBV19, the J call TRBJ1-1; TCRdb returns TRBD1, unconfirmable since there is no DNA. Looked up from germline, CDR1 is LNHDA and CDR2 is SQIVND (reference sequence). The CDR3 extends over 17 amino acids. The CDR3 is CASSPHTAGPPGTEAFF.